The next 16 T cell receptor beta chains were all read from a single sample in a study of post-analysis software for immune sequencing data. Regarding the study as a whole: There were five or six TRBV segments more frequent in patients than controls, and TRBV5-6, TRBV5-1 and TRBV20-1 were among them.

Incorporated into the TCR beta cDNA libraries were unique molecular identifiers, which served to reduce PCR and sequencing biases. TCRdb re-called the PCR reads through MiXCR, storing one row per CDR3 protein. Among roughly 580,000 distinct CDR3 sequences, about 40% were seen once, and the ten largest hold 1.7%. The antigens for these receptors are not known. The specimen sequenced was blood. These receptors came from a girl aged 10 to 17 with multiple sclerosis.

The CDR3 nucleotides are TGTGCCAGCAGCCGGATGGCGGGGGGAGGAGAGACCCAGTACTTC. The encoded protein is CASSRMAGGGETQYF. The V gene is TRBV7-3, the J gene TRBJ2-5; 8 positions match TRBD2. This CDR3 is built from 15 residues. Losses at the gene ends were 5 bases for V and 4 bases for J; bases not matched to a gene: 9. In germline, CDR1 is SGHTA, CDR2 FQGTGA.

This clonotype was seen a few times. The gene calls are TRBV5-1 and TRBJ2-5, with a possible D match to TRBD1 (6 bases). With 4 bases removed from V and 11 bases from J, the gap between germline ends came to 21 bases. Germline values: CDR1 SGHRS, CDR2 YFSETQ. The CDR3 sequence is 14 residues long. The CDR3 DNA follows: TGCGCCAGCAGCCCACCCGACAGGCGAGGCGCGCAGTACTTC. Translation gives CASSPPDRRGAQYF.

The chain uses TRBV7-6 and TRBJ1-2; D unresolved. Looked up from germline, CDR1 is SGHVS and CDR2 is FNYEAQ. Deletions cut 8 bases from V and 9 bases from J, with 13 bases between. CDR3 length equals 11 residues. The CDR3 sequence: CASGIDRRYTF. Here the CDR3 DNA reads TGTGCCAGCGGTATCGACCGGCGCTACACCTTC.

The J gene is TRBJ1-1, the V gene TRBV10-3, with D tentatively TRBD1 (5 bases). Trimming removed 3 bases from V and 4 bases from J, with 12 bases in between. The CDR3 spans 14 residues. Germline-derived CDR1 and CDR2 are ENHRY and SYGVKD. CDR3 sequence reads: CAISEGGAPTEAFF. CDR3 DNA: TGTGCCATCAGTGAAGGAGGGGCACCCACTGAAGCTTTCTTT.

This chain connects TRBV28 to TRBJ2-4; 9 bases are shared with TRBD2. The J call could be wrong; TRBJ2-7 is a better fit for the DNA end. Germline V lookup: CDR1 MDHEN, CDR2 SYDVKM. The CDR3 length is 14 residues. The DNA for the CDR3 is TGTGCCAGCAGTTTACTAGCGGGGTACTACGAGCAGTACTTC. Its protein is CASSLLAGYYEQYF.

The rearrangement joins TRBV5-1 to TRBJ2-7; 9 bases fit TRBD2. With 4 bases clipped from V and 7 bases from J, the junction kept 18 bases outside the gene matches. CDR1 is SGHRS and CDR2 is YFSETQ in the germline V gene. The CDR3 is 17 amino acids. CDR3 loop: CASSPSGFAGGADEQYF. The CDR3 region has the DNA TGCGCCAGCAGCCCAAGCGGCTTCGCGGGGGGGGCGGATGAGCAGTACTTC.

In its sample, this clonotype was seen a few times. The chain carries TRBV10-3 and TRBJ1-2; D not resolved. V lost 2 bases and J lost 7, with 17 bases in between. This CDR3 has 15 amino acids. Germline assignment: CDR1 ENHRY and CDR2 SYGVKD. The CDR3 DNA sequence: TGTGCCATCAGTGAGGCTAGCCCGGTGGTGGGTGGCTACACCTTC. This gives the protein CAISEASPVVGGYTF.

Only a few counts were recorded for this clonotype. This rearrangement joins TRBV2 to TRBJ2-3; TRBD2 matches 8 bases. The germline V gene encodes CDR1 SNHLY and CDR2 FYNNEI. The length of the CDR3 is 15 residues. After removal of 8 bases from V and 0 bases from J, the junction contained 7 bases not matched to a gene. CDR3 sequence reads: CASSLQRGSTDTQYF. The CDR3 DNA reads TGTGCCAGCTCCCTTCAGCGGGGGAGCACAGATACGCAGTATTTT.

J is TRBJ2-1 and V is TRBV11-1, with 9 positions matching TRBD2. The germline V gene has CDR1 SGHAT and CDR2 FQDESV (reference sequence). The CDR3 spans 16 residues. Trimming removed 5 bases from V and 6 bases from J; junction bases left unmatched: 11. The CDR3 DNA sequence: TGTGCCAGCAGCCGAGGGGTAGCGGGGGCTGTCAATGAGCAGTTCTTC. It is translated as CASSRGVAGAVNEQFF.

The chain has TRBV3-1 and TRBJ1-1, with D possibly being TRBD1 (6 bases). The germline gives CDR1 LGHDT, CDR2 YNNKEL (reference sequence). The CDR3 has 15 amino acids. V lost 5 bases to trimming and J lost 3 bases, with 16 bases between them. The CDR3 loop is CASSFQGLGDTEAFF. In DNA, the CDR3 is TGTGCCAGCAGCTTTCAGGGGCTGGGAGACACTGAAGCTTTCTTT.

The chain joins TRBV20-1 to TRBJ2-7; D is undetermined. V was pared by 4 bases and J by 1 base, with 14 bases between. The germline V gene encodes CDR1 DFQATT and CDR2 SNEGSKA (reference sequence). This CDR3 spans 14 amino acids. The CDR3: CSATPPQTSYEQYF. In nucleotides, the CDR3 is TGCAGTGCTACCCCTCCCCAGACTTCCTACGAGCAGTACTTC.

This chain links TRBV27 with TRBJ2-7; tentatively, D is TRBD1 (5 bases). CDR1 is MNHEY, CDR2 SMNVEV, per germline (reference sequence). There are 13 residues in the CDR3. The V and J ends lost 8 bases and 5 bases respectively, with 16 bases between them. CDR3 protein: CASRPPGPHEQYF. CDR3 bases: TGTGCCAGCCGGCCCCCAGGGCCCCACGAGCAGTACTTC.

Only a few counts were recorded for this clonotype. The chain couples TRBV12-3 or TRBV12-4 to TRBJ2-7; 13 bases line up with TRBD2. Losses at the gene ends were 6 bases for V and 5 bases for J; bases not matched to a gene: 16. The length of the CDR3 is 18 residues. DNA for the CDR3: TGTGCCAGCAGGCCTTTAGGACTAGCGGGAGTTCGAGTCCACGAGCAGTACTTC. This codes for CASRPLGLAGVRVHEQYF.

This clonotype was counted a few times. V usage is TRBV12-3 or TRBV12-4 and J usage is TRBJ2-1; the D call may be TRBD1 or TRBD2 (5 bases each). The CDR3 runs to 16 residues. V was shortened by 5 bases and J by 6 bases, with 20 bases between the two germline ends. This CDR3 is CASSRGEGPIRNEQFF. CDR3 DNA: TGTGCCAGCAGTAGGGGTGAGGGACCTATACGCAATGAGCAGTTCTTC.

In the case of this clonotype: At one of its ends the junction is not consistent with the germline gene, which may arise from a read error. The chain has TRBV3-1 and TRBJ2-7; tentative D call: TRBD2 (5 bases). The CDR3 runs 16 residues. Per the germline V gene, CDR1 is LGHDT and CDR2 is YNNKEL (reference sequence). CDR3 loop: CASSQGGLIQAYEQYF. CDR3 DNA sequence: TGTGCCAGCAGTCAAGGAGGACTCATCCAGGCCTACGAGCAGTACTTC.

The rearrangement uses TRBV9 and TRBJ2-3; 12 nucleotides agree with TRBD2. CDR3 length: 18 amino acids. Trimming removed 1 base from V and 5 bases from J; junction bases left unmatched: 11. CDR1 is SGDLS, CDR2 YYNGEE, per germline. The CDR3 reads CASSVLAGGPLRRDTQYF. The CDR3 DNA reads TGTGCCAGCAGCGTACTAGCGGGGGGGCCTTTACGGAGAGATACGCAGTATTTT.